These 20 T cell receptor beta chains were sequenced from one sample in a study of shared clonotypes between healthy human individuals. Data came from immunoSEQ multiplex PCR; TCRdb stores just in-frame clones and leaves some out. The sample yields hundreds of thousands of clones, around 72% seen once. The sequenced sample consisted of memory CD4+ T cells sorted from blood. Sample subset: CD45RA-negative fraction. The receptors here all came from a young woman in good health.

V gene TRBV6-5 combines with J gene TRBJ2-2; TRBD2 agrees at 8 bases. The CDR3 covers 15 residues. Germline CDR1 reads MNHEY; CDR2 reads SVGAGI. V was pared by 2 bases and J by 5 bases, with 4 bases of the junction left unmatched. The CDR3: CASSYRTSSTGELFF. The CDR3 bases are TGTGCCAGCAGTTACCGGACTAGCTCTACCGGGGAGCTGTTTTTT.

The CDR3 reads CASSFQGSTDTQYF. The CDR3 DNA sequence: TGCGCCAGCAGCTTTCAGGGGAGCACAGATACGCAGTATTTT. The chain employs TRBV5-1 and TRBJ2-3; possibly TRBD1 for D (6 bases). Germline CDR1 reads SGHRS; CDR2 reads YFSETQ. The CDR3 sequence is 14 residues long. Trimming shortened V by 2 bases and J by 0 bases, and 7 bases separated the two germline ends. The full variable domain, in which reference TRBV5-1 and TRBJ2-3 provide the parts outside the CDR3, is KAGVTQTPRYLIKTRGQQVTLSCSPISGHRSVSWYQQTPGQGLQFLFEYFSETQRNKGNFPGRFSGRQFSNSRSEMNVSTLELGDSALYLCASSFQGSTDTQYFGPGTRLTVL.

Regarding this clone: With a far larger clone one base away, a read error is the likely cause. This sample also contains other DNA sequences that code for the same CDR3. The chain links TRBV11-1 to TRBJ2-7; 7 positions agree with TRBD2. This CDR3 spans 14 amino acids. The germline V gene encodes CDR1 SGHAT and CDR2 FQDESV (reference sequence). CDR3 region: CASSLQRDSYEQYF. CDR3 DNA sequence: TGTGCCAGCAGCTTACAGCGGGACTCCTACGAGCAGTACTTT.

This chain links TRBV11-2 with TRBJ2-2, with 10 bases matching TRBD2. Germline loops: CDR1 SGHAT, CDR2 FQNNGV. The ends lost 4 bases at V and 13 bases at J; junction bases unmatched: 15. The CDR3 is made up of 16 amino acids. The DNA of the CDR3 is TGTGCCAGCAGCTCAGTGGCGGCTAGCGGGAGTTGGGTGCTGTTTTTT. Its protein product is CASSSVAASGSWVLFF.

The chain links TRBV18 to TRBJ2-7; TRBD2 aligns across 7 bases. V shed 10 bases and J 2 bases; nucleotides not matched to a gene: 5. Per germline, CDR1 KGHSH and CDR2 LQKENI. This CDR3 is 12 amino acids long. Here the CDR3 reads CATSGGAYEQYF. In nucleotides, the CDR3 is TGTGCCACCTCGGGAGGAGCCTACGAGCAGTACTTC.

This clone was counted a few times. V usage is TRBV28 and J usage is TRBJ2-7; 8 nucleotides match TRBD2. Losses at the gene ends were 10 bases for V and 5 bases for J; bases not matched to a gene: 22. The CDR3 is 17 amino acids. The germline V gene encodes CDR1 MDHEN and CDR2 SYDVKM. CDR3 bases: TGTGCCACCCTACAACCCGGGAAGCGGGAGAGGCGGGACGAGCAGTACTTC. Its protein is CATLQPGKRERRDEQYF.

CDR3 region: CASTSGSGTHGGELFF. The CDR3 DNA sequence: TGTGCCAGCACCAGTGGGAGCGGAACACACGGCGGGGAGCTGTTTTTT. The chain has TRBV28 and TRBJ2-2; possibly TRBD2 for D (5 bases). The CDR3 runs 16 residues. Deletions cut 7 bases from V and 7 bases from J, with 22 bases between. The germline V gene encodes CDR1 MDHEN and CDR2 SYDVKM.

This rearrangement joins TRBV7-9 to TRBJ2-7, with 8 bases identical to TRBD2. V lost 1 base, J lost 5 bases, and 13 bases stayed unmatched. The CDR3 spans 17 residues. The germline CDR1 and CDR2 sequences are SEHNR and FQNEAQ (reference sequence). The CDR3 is CASSLGGTSFGFDEQYF. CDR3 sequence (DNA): TGTGCCAGCAGCTTAGGCGGGACTAGTTTTGGTTTTGACGAGCAGTACTTC.

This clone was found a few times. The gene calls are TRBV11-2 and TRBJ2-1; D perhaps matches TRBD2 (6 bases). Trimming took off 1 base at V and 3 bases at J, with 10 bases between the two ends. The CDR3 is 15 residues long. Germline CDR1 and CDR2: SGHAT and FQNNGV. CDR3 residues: CASSLGGMSYNEQFF. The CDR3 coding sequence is TGTGCCAGCAGCTTAGGCGGGATGAGCTACAATGAGCAGTTCTTC.

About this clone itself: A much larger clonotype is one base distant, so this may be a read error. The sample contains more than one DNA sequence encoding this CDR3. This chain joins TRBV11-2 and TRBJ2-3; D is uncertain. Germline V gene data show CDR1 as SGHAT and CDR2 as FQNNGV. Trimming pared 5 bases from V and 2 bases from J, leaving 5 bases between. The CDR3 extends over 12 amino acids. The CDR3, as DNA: TGTGCCAGCAGCCCTTACACAGATACGCAGTATTTT. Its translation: CASSPYTDTQYF.

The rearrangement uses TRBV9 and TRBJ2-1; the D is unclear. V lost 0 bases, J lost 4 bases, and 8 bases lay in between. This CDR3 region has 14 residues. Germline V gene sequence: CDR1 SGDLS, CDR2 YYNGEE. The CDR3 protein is CASSVGRIYNEQFF. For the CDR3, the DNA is TGTGCCAGCAGCGTAGGTAGGATTTACAATGAGCAGTTCTTC.

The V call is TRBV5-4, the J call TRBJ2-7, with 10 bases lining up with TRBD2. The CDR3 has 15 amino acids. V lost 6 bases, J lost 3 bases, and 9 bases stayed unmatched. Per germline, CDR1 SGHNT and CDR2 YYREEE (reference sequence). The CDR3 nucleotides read TGTGCCAGCACCTTAGCGGGAGGAGGGGTCTACGAGCAGTACTTC. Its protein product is CASTLAGGGVYEQYF. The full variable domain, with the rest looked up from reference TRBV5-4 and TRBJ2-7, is ETGVTQSPTHLIKTRGQQVTLRCSSQSGHNTVSWYQQALGQGPQFIFQYYREEENGRGNFPPRFSGLQFPNYSSELNVNALELDDSALYLCASTLAGGGVYEQYFGPGTRLTVT.

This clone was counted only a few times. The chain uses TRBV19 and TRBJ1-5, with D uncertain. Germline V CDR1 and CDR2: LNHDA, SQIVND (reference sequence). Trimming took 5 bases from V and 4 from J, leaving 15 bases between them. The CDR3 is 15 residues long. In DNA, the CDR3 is TGTGCCAGTAGTGGTACCGGGTGGTATAATCAGCCCCAGCATTTT. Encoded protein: CASSGTGWYNQPQHF.

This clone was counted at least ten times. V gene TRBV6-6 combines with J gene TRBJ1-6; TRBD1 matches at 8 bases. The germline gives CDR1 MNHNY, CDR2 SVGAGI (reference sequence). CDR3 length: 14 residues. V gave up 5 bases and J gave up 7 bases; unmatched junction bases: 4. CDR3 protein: CASSPGQGNSPLHF. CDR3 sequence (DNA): TGTGCCAGCAGTCCCGGACAGGGAAATTCACCCCTCCACTTT.

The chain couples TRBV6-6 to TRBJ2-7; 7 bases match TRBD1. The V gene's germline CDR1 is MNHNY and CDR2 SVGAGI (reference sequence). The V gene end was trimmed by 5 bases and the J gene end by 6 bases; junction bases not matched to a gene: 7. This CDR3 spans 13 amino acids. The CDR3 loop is CASSRQGGGEQYF. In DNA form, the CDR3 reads TGTGCCAGCAGTCGACAGGGTGGGGGCGAGCAGTACTTC.

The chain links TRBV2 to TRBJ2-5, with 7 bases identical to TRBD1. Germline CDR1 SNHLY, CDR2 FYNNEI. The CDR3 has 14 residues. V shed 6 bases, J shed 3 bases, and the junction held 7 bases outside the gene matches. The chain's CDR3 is CASRPRTGEETQYF. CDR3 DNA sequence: TGTGCCAGCAGGCCCCGAACAGGGGAAGAGACCCAGTACTTC.

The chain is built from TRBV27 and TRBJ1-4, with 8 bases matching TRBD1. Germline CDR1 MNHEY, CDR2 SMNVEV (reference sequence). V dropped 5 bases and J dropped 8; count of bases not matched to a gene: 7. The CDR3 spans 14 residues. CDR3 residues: CASSTIRDREKLFF. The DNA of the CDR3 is TGTGCCAGCAGTACGATCCGGGACAGGGAAAAACTGTTTTTT.

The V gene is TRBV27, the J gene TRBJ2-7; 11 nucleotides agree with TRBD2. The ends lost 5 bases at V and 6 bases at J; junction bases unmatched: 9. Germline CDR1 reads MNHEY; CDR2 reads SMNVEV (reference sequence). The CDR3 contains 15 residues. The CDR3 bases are TGTGCCAGCAGTGGGGGTAGCGGGAGGGTACGCGAGCAGTACTTC. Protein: CASSGGSGRVREQYF.

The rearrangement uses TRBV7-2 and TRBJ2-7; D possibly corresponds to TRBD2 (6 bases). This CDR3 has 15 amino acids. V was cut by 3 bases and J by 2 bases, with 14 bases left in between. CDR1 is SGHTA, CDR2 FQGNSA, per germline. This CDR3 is CASSFGVGLPYEQYF. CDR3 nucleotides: TGTGCCAGCAGCTTTGGCGTGGGACTTCCCTACGAGCAGTACTTC.

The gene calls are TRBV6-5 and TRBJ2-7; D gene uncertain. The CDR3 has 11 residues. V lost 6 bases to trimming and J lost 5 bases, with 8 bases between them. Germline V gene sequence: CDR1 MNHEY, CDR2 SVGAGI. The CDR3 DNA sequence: TGTGCCAGCAGCCTGATAAACGAGCAGTACTTC. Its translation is CASSLINEQYF.